Presented here are 25 T cell receptor beta chains from one specimen sequenced in a study of blood T cells in healthy people across ages. Sample-barcoded 5' priming and a J-beta primer mix drove a second PCR of about 6 to 11 cycles. Via MiXCR, TCRdb re-called the 5' RACE reads, giving one row per CDR3 protein. The sample holds more than 750,000 distinct CDR3 sequences, just under 30% seen once. The data were also submitted as part of a second study, on T cells of mothers and their children.

The sequencing sample was made of blood. The source is a woman between 35 and 50 years old in good health.

This clonotype was seen only a few times. The chain uses TRBV14 and TRBJ1-1; TRBD1 agrees at 7 bases. The V gene's germline CDR1 is SGHDN and CDR2 FVKESK. The junction had 13 bases not matched to a gene; V was cut back by 4 bases and J by 5 bases. The CDR3 has 16 amino acids. The CDR3 spells CASSPPGTPRGTEAFF. CDR3 DNA sequence: TGTGCCAGCAGCCCGCCGGGGACTCCCAGGGGGACTGAAGCTTTCTTT.

Of note for this clonotype: Given a much more abundant clone one base away, this may be a read error. The chain employs TRBV29-1 and TRBJ2-5, with TRBD1 matching over 7 bases. Germline V lookup: CDR1 SQVTM, CDR2 ANQGSEA. The CDR3 covers 12 residues. V shed 5 bases and J 2 bases; nucleotides not matched to a gene: 2. CDR3 loop: CSVYRGQETQYF. Written as DNA, the CDR3 is TGCAGCGTTTACAGGGGACAAGAGACCCAGTACTTC.

V is TRBV28 and J is TRBJ1-5; 8 nucleotides match TRBD1. V lost 5 bases to trimming and J lost 9 bases; unmatched junction nucleotides: 15. Germline assignment: CDR1 MDHEN and CDR2 SYDVKM. The CDR3 loop spans 16 amino acids. This chain's CDR3 is CASSPAGQGRDPPQHF. The CDR3 DNA sequence: TGTGCCAGCAGTCCGGCAGGACAGGGACGTGATCCGCCCCAGCATTTT.

This clonotype was picked up a small number of times. The chain links TRBV6-5 to TRBJ1-5; the D is unclear. The V end was cut by 6 bases, the J end by 0 bases, with 6 bases between. CDR1 is MNHEY, CDR2 SVGAGI, per germline. The CDR3 is 13 amino acids. The CDR3 region has the DNA TGTGCCAGCAGAGACCATAGCAATCAGCCCCAGCATTTT. This encodes CASRDHSNQPQHF.

This clonotype was detected a few times. DNA of the CDR3: TGCAGCGGGGGCCGATCCTACAATGAGCAGTTCTTC. Translated, it gives CSGGRSYNEQFF. The chain carries TRBV29-1 and TRBJ2-1; D may be TRBD1 (5 bases). CDR1 SQVTM and CDR2 ANQGSEA come from the germline V gene. V dropped 7 bases and J dropped 1 base, with 8 bases sitting between them. This CDR3 is built from 12 residues.

J is TRBJ2-4 and V is TRBV20-1, with D tentatively TRBD2 (5 bases). TRBJ2-5 explains the end of the DNA better; the J call may be wrong. The germline V gene has CDR1 DFQATT and CDR2 SNEGSKA (reference sequence). The CDR3 spans 14 residues. CDR3 region: CSAPRGQNQETQYF. In DNA, the CDR3 is TGCAGTGCTCCAAGAGGGCAGAACCAAGAGACCCAGTACTTC.

This chain joins TRBV7-9 and TRBJ1-2, with 7 bases lining up with TRBD1. Germline values: CDR1 SEHNR, CDR2 FQNEAQ (reference sequence). Germline trimming cut 5 bases from V and 2 bases from J; bases unmatched to any gene: 11. This CDR3 contains 16 residues. As DNA, the CDR3 is TGTGCCAGCAGCGACGGTGCGGGACAGTTAAACTATGGCTACACCTTC. This translates into CASSDGAGQLNYGYTF. The whole variable domain, filled in from reference TRBV7-9 and TRBJ1-2, reads DTGVSQNPRHKITKRGQNVTFRCDPISEHNRLYWYRQTLGQGPEFLTYFQNEAQLEKSRLLSDRFSAERPKGSFSTLEIQRTEQGDSAMYLCASSDGAGQLNYGYTFGSGTRLTVV.

In regard to this clonotype: Compared with germline, one end of the junction differs, possibly owing to a read error. The chain joins TRBV29-1 to TRBJ2-2, with D maybe TRBD1 (8 bases). CDR1 is SQVTM and CDR2 is ANQGSEA in the germline V gene. This CDR3 has 19 residues. CDR3 sequence: CSVDPTGAAWRGNTRELFF. In nucleotides, the CDR3 is TGCAGCGTTGACCCGACAGGGGCCGCCTGGCGGGGGAACACCAGGGAGCTGTTTTTT.

This sequence joins TRBV19 and TRBJ1-5, with 9 bases fitting TRBD1. The CDR3 loop spans 17 amino acids. The V and J ends lost 3 bases and 4 bases, in that order; junction bases with no gene match: 10. CDR1 and CDR2 (germline): LNHDA, SQIVND (reference sequence). CDR3: CASSIGTGLKGNQPQHF. The CDR3 DNA follows: TGTGCCAGTAGTATCGGGACAGGGTTAAAGGGGAATCAGCCCCAGCATTTT.

This clonotype occurred a few times. The V call is TRBV5-1, the J call TRBJ1-3, with no clear D. Trimming took off 2 bases at V and 2 bases at J, with 8 bases between the two ends. The germline V gene encodes CDR1 SGHRS and CDR2 YFSETQ. CDR3 length: 14 amino acids. CDR3 region: CASSFDGTGNTIYF. In DNA, the CDR3 is TGCGCCAGCAGCTTCGACGGAACTGGAAACACCATATATTTT.

This clonotype has at least ten counts. V usage is TRBV5-1 and J usage is TRBJ2-5; possibly TRBD1 for D (6 bases). Germline loops: CDR1 SGHRS, CDR2 YFSETQ. The CDR3 runs 15 residues. Between the trimmed V and J ends, which lost 5 bases and 5 bases, there was a span of 19 bases. Written as DNA, the CDR3 is TGCGCCAGCAGTCCCGGGACACTCGAAGGGGAGACCCAGTACTTC. This gives the protein CASSPGTLEGETQYF.

Remarks on this clonotype: No conserved phenylalanine or tryptophan is present at the end of the CDR3, so a read error is the likely explanation. CDR3 residues: CASSLEVAIQSDTQYL. In DNA, the CDR3 is TGTGCCAGCAGCTTAGAGGTGGCGATTCAGTCAGATACGCAGTATTTG. V is TRBV13 and J is TRBJ2-3; no clear D. Deletions cut 1 base from V and 4 bases from J, with 15 bases between. Per germline, CDR1 PRHDT and CDR2 FYEKMQ (reference sequence). This CDR3 has 16 residues.

Comment on this clonotype: Sequence at one end of the junction differs from germline and may be a read error. The chain uses TRBV28 and TRBJ1-6; D not resolved. Germline CDR1 reads MDHEN; CDR2 reads SYDVKM. This CDR3 has 15 residues. CDR3 DNA: TGTGCCAGCAGTACACATCACCGGTCGGATTCACCCCGCCACTTT. Translated: CASSTHHRSDSPRHF.

This clonotype was counted only a few times. The CDR3 here is CASRPTGGGGNTIYF. For the CDR3, the DNA is TGTGCCAGCAGGCCTACAGGGGGCGGTGGAAACACCATATATTTT. V and J are TRBV7-2 and TRBJ1-3; 9 bases line up with TRBD1. Looked up from germline, CDR1 is SGHTA and CDR2 is FQGNSA. The CDR3 sequence is 15 residues long. The V gene end was trimmed by 6 bases and the J gene end by 3 bases; junction bases not matched to a gene: 6. The variable domain in full, completed from reference TRBV7-2 and TRBJ1-3, reads GAGVSQSPSNKVTEKGKDVELRCDPISGHTALYWYRQSLGQGLEFLIYFQGNSAPDKSGLPSDRFSAERTGGSVSTLTIQRTQQEDSAVYLCASRPTGGGGNTIYFGEGSWLTVV.

This clonotype was seen only a few times. One junction end does not reproduce the germline sequence, and a read error may be involved. This chain joins TRBV5-1 and TRBJ1-1; D ambiguous. Germline V gives CDR1 SGHRS, CDR2 YFSETQ. CDR3 length: 14 residues. Written as DNA, the CDR3 is TGCGCCAGCAGCCCTCGGGCAGTGAATACTGAAGCTTTCTTT. Amino acids: CASSPRAVNTEAFF.

This clonotype was observed many times. V and J are TRBV15 and TRBJ2-7, with D uncertain. Trimming pared 2 bases from V and 1 base from J, leaving 9 bases between. Germline V lookup: CDR1 LNHNV, CDR2 YYDKDF (reference sequence). The CDR3 contains 14 residues. CDR3 region: CATSRSGLSYEQYF. The CDR3 coding sequence is TGTGCCACCAGCAGATCCGGGCTATCCTACGAGCAGTACTTC. Combining the CDR3 with reference TRBV15 and TRBJ2-7 gives the whole variable domain DAMVIQNPRYQVTQFGKPVTLSCSQTLNHNVMYWYQQKSSQAPKLLFHYYDKDFNNEADTPDNFQSRRPNTSFCFLDIRSPGLGDTAMYLCATSRSGLSYEQYFGPGTRLTVT.

This clonotype was recorded a few times. The chain combines TRBV6-1 with TRBJ2-7, with D possibly TRBD1 on 6 matching bases. This CDR3 comprises 14 residues. The germline V gene has CDR1 MNHNS and CDR2 SASEGT. Trimming removed 6 bases from V and 2 bases from J, with 14 bases in between. Here the CDR3 reads CASSRDTFTYEQYF. In DNA form, the CDR3 reads TGTGCCAGCAGCAGGGACACCTTTACCTACGAGCAGTACTTC.

With regard to this clonotype: A read error may account for a junction end that differs from germline. The chain combines TRBV2 with TRBJ2-3; 14 nucleotides agree with TRBD2. The CDR3 contains 17 residues. CDR1 and CDR2 from the germline V gene are SNHLY and FYNNEI. CDR3 coding DNA: TGTGCCAGCAGGGTACCGGGACTAGCGGGGGCCACAGATGCGCAGTATTTT. Amino acids: CASRVPGLAGATDAQYF. Full variable domain (remainder filled in from reference TRBV2 and TRBJ2-3): EPEVTQTPSHQVTQMGQEVILRCVPISNHLYFYWYRQILGQKVEFLVSFYNNEISEKSEIFDDQFSVERPDGSNFTLKIRSTKLEDSAMYFCASRVPGLAGATDAQYFGPGTRLTVL.

This clonotype has more than one count but fewer than ten. A much larger clone lies a single base off, so this may be a read error. The rearrangement links TRBV18 to TRBJ2-4, with a tentative D call TRBD2 (6 bases). The CDR3 contains 14 residues. The germline CDR1 and CDR2 sequences are KGHSH and LQKENI. V was trimmed by 6 bases and J by 7 bases, leaving 16 bases between them. The CDR3 DNA reads as TGTGCCAGCTCCCCTACCGTGGGGGGTAACATTCAGTACTTC. It encodes CASSPTVGGNIQYF.

As regards this clonotype: A much larger clone differs from this one at a single base, so this may be a read error. The chain couples TRBV28 to TRBJ2-1; 11 nucleotides match TRBD1. J was trimmed by 10 bases and V by 8 bases; bases with no gene match: 16. The germline CDR1 and CDR2 sequences are MDHEN and SYDVKM. This CDR3 has 16 residues. Here the CDR3 DNA reads TGTGCCAGCCCCCCATCCGGGACAGGGGGGACCTACGAGCAGTTCTTC. Amino acids: CASPPSGTGGTYEQFF.

Note on this clonotype: Sequence at one end of the junction differs from germline and may be a read error. This rearrangement joins TRBV7-8 to TRBJ1-4; TRBD1 is a possible D gene (6 bases). The CDR3 extends over 14 amino acids. The germline CDR1 and CDR2 sequences are SGHVS and FQNEAQ. The CDR3 bases are TGTGCCAGCAGCTTGTTGGGACACAATGAAAAACGGTTTTTT. It specifies CASSLLGHNEKRFF. The variable domain in full, with the rest retrieved from reference TRBV7-8 and TRBJ1-4, is GAGVSQSPRYKVAKRGQDVALRCDPISGHVSLFWYQQALGQGPEFLTYFQNEAQLDKSGLPSDRFFAERPEGSVSTLKIQRTQQEDSAVYLCASSLLGHNEKRFFGSGTQLSVL.

This clonotype was counted a few times. This chain joins TRBV28 and TRBJ1-2; a possible D gene is TRBD1 (5 bases). CDR1 is MDHEN, CDR2 SYDVKM, per germline. The CDR3 spans 15 residues. The V end was cut by 7 bases, the J end by 3 bases, with 18 bases between. The DNA for the CDR3 is TGTGCCAGCATCTCTTGGGCAGGGAAGGACTATGGCTACACCTTC. Its protein is CASISWAGKDYGYTF.

This clonotype was seen only a few times. The chain uses TRBV9 and TRBJ2-1; 11 positions agree with TRBD2. The CDR3 is made up of 16 amino acids. After removal of 6 bases from V and 8 bases from J, the junction contained 13 bases not matched to a gene. Germline assignment: CDR1 SGDLS and CDR2 YYNGEE. CDR3 residues: CASTKGSGGAGDEQFF. In nucleotides, the CDR3 is TGTGCCAGCACCAAGGGTAGCGGGGGGGCCGGAGATGAGCAGTTCTTC.

This chain joins TRBV7-3 and TRBJ2-3; 13 bases align to TRBD2. There are 18 residues in the CDR3. V lost 5 bases, J lost 1 base, and 9 bases stayed unmatched. Germline CDR1 SGHTA, CDR2 FQGTGA. The CDR3 nucleotides read TGTGCCAGCAGCGCTGGACTAGCGGGGGCGGCTGGCACAGATACGCAGTATTTT. The encoded protein is CASSAGLAGAAGTDTQYF.

CDR3 residues: CASSPEGLAYEQFF. CDR3 nucleotide sequence: TGCGCCAGCAGCCCAGAGGGGCTAGCTTATGAGCAGTTCTTC. The chain joins TRBV5-1 to TRBJ2-1; the D gene could be TRBD1 or TRBD2 (5 bases each). Trimming removed 4 bases from V and 8 bases from J, with 16 bases in between. Germline loops: CDR1 SGHRS, CDR2 YFSETQ. The CDR3 runs to 14 residues.